The 22 T cell receptor beta chains below were found in one sample sequenced in a study of cytomegalovirus exposure and HLA in healthy donors. The repertoire was sequenced with immunoSEQ multiplex PCR; TCRdb's copy has only in-frame clones and lacks some. The repertoire holds 200,000 to 300,000 clones, with around 87% as singletons. Sequencing input: PBMCs. These TCRs come from a woman aged 30 to 39 in good health and CMV-seropositive.

CDR3: CASRLSGRNTDTQYF. The CDR3 DNA reads TGCGCCAGCAGACTTAGCGGGAGGAACACAGATACGCAGTATTTT. V usage is TRBV5-1 and J usage is TRBJ2-3; 10 bases align to TRBD2. CDR3 length equals 15 residues. Germline V gene lookup returns CDR1 SGHRS and CDR2 YFSETQ. The V segment lost 5 bases and the J segment 2 bases; nucleotides outside the gene matches: 5.

This clone has a single count. The chain employs TRBV5-4 and TRBJ1-1; 8 bases agree with TRBD1. The trim removed 5 bases at V and 4 bases at J, leaving 7 bases unmatched. Germline-derived CDR1 and CDR2 are SGHNT and YYREEE (reference sequence). This CDR3 region has 14 residues. The chain's CDR3 is CASRPDRAGTEAFF. The CDR3 nucleotides read TGTGCCAGCAGACCGGACAGGGCGGGCACTGAAGCTTTCTTT. Using reference TRBV5-4 and TRBJ1-1 for the parts outside the CDR3, the full variable domain is ETGVTQSPTHLIKTRGQQVTLRCSSQSGHNTVSWYQQALGQGPQFIFQYYREEENGRGNFPPRFSGLQFPNYSSELNVNALELDDSALYLCASRPDRAGTEAFFGQGTRLTVV.

V gene TRBV4-1 combines with J gene TRBJ2-7, with a weak D call TRBD1 (6 bases). Per the germline V gene, CDR1 is MGHRA and CDR2 is YSYEKL. This CDR3 has 17 amino acids. The V and J ends lost 1 base and 2 bases respectively, with 18 bases between them. Here the CDR3 DNA reads TGCGCCAGCAGCCAAGCCTCGCACGTAGACAGGACCTACGAGCAGTACTTC. Translating gives CASSQASHVDRTYEQYF.

The V call is TRBV20-1, the J call TRBJ1-1; no reliable D call. V lost 4 bases and J lost 3, with 6 bases in between. The CDR3 has 11 amino acids. From germline, CDR1 is DFQATT and CDR2 SNEGSKA (reference sequence). The DNA for the CDR3 is TGCAGTGCTATTTCCGACACTGAAGCTTTCTTT. Amino acid sequence: CSAISDTEAFF.

The chain is built from TRBV2 and TRBJ2-1; no definite D call. This CDR3 region has 15 residues. Trimming removed 4 bases from V and 0 bases from J, with 10 bases in between. Per the germline V gene, CDR1 is SNHLY and CDR2 is FYNNEI. The CDR3 spells CASSVQRSSYNEQFF. CDR3 bases: TGTGCCAGCAGTGTCCAGCGCAGCTCCTACAATGAGCAGTTCTTC.

The rearrangement links TRBV2 to TRBJ1-5; no firm D call. Trimming took off 7 bases at V and 0 bases at J, with 19 bases between the two ends. The CDR3 totals 17 residues. CDR1 and CDR2 from the germline V gene are SNHLY and FYNNEI. CDR3: CASTDSGAIGSNQPQHF. For the CDR3, the DNA is TGTGCCAGCACTGACTCGGGAGCGATTGGTAGCAATCAGCCCCAGCATTTT.

The chain employs TRBV10-2 and TRBJ1-5, with D perhaps matching TRBD1 (6 bases). Germline V gene data show CDR1 as WSHSY and CDR2 as SAAADI. Trimming took off 3 bases at V and 5 bases at J, with 8 bases between the two ends. CDR3 length equals 13 residues. The CDR3 region has the DNA TGCGCCAGCAGTGAAGACAGGTATCAGCCCCAGCATTTT. This encodes CASSEDRYQPQHF.

This chain joins TRBV29-1 and TRBJ2-5; 10 bases line up with TRBD1. This CDR3 contains 12 residues. Losses at the gene ends were 5 bases for V and 5 bases for J; bases not matched to a gene: 2. Germline values: CDR1 SQVTM, CDR2 ANQGSEA. The CDR3 DNA sequence: TGCAGCGTTACGGACAGGGGGGAGACCCAGTACTTC. It codes for CSVTDRGETQYF.

The chain links TRBV7-2 to TRBJ2-3, with 8 bases fitting TRBD2. CDR1 is SGHTA, CDR2 FQGNSA, per germline. The CDR3 is 18 amino acids. J gave up 0 bases and V 1 base, and 9 bases lay outside the gene matches. CDR3 sequence (DNA): TGTGCCAGCAGCTTAGACTGGGGACTAGACAAAAGCACAGATACGCAGTATTTT. Amino acids: CASSLDWGLDKSTDTQYF.

This rearrangement joins TRBV7-2 to TRBJ2-7; 8 bases align to TRBD2. Germline V lookup: CDR1 SGHTA, CDR2 FQGNSA. V shed 5 bases and J 7 bases; nucleotides not matched to a gene: 7. The CDR3 contains 13 residues. CDR3 sequence reads: CASSRGLAWEQYF. In nucleotides, the CDR3 is TGTGCCAGCAGCCGCGGACTAGCCTGGGAGCAGTACTTC.

The rearrangement uses TRBV6-5 and TRBJ2-2; TRBD2 agrees at 9 bases. Trimming cost V 6 bases and J 4 bases; bases outside gene matches: 6. CDR3 length: 15 amino acids. Germline V gene sequence: CDR1 MNHEY, CDR2 SVGAGI. The CDR3 region has the DNA TGTGCCAGCAGAGTTAGCGGGAGTATCACCGGGGAGCTGTTTTTT. It specifies CASRVSGSITGELFF.

This chain's CDR3 is CAISSAGGYQETQYF. CDR3 nucleotide sequence: TGTGCCATCAGCTCCGCAGGGGGATACCAAGAGACCCAGTACTTC. The chain carries TRBV10-3 and TRBJ2-5; 7 bases line up with TRBD1. The CDR3 is 15 amino acids. V trimming: 6 bases; J trimming: 0 bases; junction bases outside the gene matches: 7. Germline assignment: CDR1 ENHRY and CDR2 SYGVKD.

CDR3 residues: CASSQVTGGPPFNYGYTF. CDR3 bases: TGTGCCAGCAGCCAAGTGACAGGGGGGCCACCGTTTAACTATGGCTACACCTTC. V is TRBV4-2 and J is TRBJ1-2, with 9 bases lining up with TRBD1. Germline lookup yields CDR1 LGHNA and CDR2 YNFKEQ. The V and J ends lost 1 base and 1 base, in that order; junction bases with no gene match: 10. The CDR3 is made up of 18 amino acids.

The chain couples TRBV6-1 to TRBJ1-5; 7 bases line up with TRBD1. The V gene's germline CDR1 is MNHNS and CDR2 SASEGT. Trimming took 4 bases from V and 4 from J; bases not matched to a gene: 10. This CDR3 comprises 16 residues. The CDR3 DNA sequence: TGTGCCAGCAGTGCCCTAGACAGGGAAAGAAATCAGCCCCAGCATTTT. It is translated as CASSALDRERNQPQHF.

V gene TRBV9 combines with J gene TRBJ2-1; the match to TRBD2 covers 14 bases. Germline V lookup: CDR1 SGDLS, CDR2 YYNGEE. Trimming removed 0 bases from V and 7 bases from J; junction bases left unmatched: 3. The CDR3 covers 16 residues. CDR3 protein: CASSVARTSGRNEQFF. The CDR3, as DNA: TGTGCCAGCAGCGTAGCTCGGACTAGCGGGAGGAATGAGCAGTTCTTC.

The V gene is TRBV27, the J gene TRBJ2-7; TRBD2 matches 10 bases. V lost 8 bases to trimming and J lost 3 bases; unmatched junction nucleotides: 7. In germline, CDR1 is MNHEY, CDR2 SMNVEV (reference sequence). The CDR3 has 14 residues. The CDR3 region is CASRPSGGRYEQYF. The CDR3 DNA reads TGTGCCAGCCGGCCTAGCGGGGGACGCTACGAGCAGTACTTC.

This chain links TRBV11-2 with TRBJ1-2; D is perhaps TRBD1 (6 bases). V was cut by 6 bases and J by 8 bases, with 10 bases left in between. The CDR3 spans 11 residues. Germline assignment: CDR1 SGHAT and CDR2 FQNNGV. The CDR3 reads CASRAGVGYTF. The CDR3 nucleotides are TGTGCCAGCAGGGCAGGGGTCGGCTACACCTTC.

The chain employs TRBV27 and TRBJ2-3; 8 nucleotides line up with TRBD2. Trimming removed 6 bases from V and 2 bases from J; junction bases left unmatched: 16. The V gene's germline CDR1 is MNHEY and CDR2 SMNVEV (reference sequence). The CDR3 extends over 18 amino acids. The CDR3 sequence: CASSPWWFREGDTDTQYF. The CDR3 DNA reads as TGTGCCAGCAGCCCCTGGTGGTTTCGGGAGGGCGACACAGATACGCAGTATTTT.

The rearrangement joins TRBV9 to TRBJ2-3; 7 bases fit TRBD2. There are 18 residues in the CDR3. Germline assignment: CDR1 SGDLS and CDR2 YYNGEE. V lost 0 bases, J lost 0 bases, and 10 bases stayed unmatched. As DNA, the CDR3 is TGTGCCAGCAGCGTAGATACCGCTAGCGGCTATAGCACAGATACGCAGTATTTT. As protein: CASSVDTASGYSTDTQYF.

The V call is TRBV19, the J call TRBJ1-1; tentative D call: TRBD1 (6 bases). Germline CDR1 is LNHDA and CDR2 is SQIVND (reference sequence). V was cut by 5 bases and J by 1 base, with 14 bases left in between. The CDR3 is 15 amino acids. CDR3 sequence reads: CASSSYRDGNTEAFF. In DNA form, the CDR3 reads TGTGCCAGTAGTTCCTACAGGGATGGGAACACTGAAGCTTTCTTT. The whole variable domain, filled in from reference TRBV19 and TRBJ1-1, reads DGGITQSPKYLFRKEGQNVTLSCEQNLNHDAMYWYRQDPGQGLRLIYYSQIVNDFQKGDIAEGYSVSREKKESFPLTVTSAQKNPTAFYLCASSSYRDGNTEAFFGQGTRLTVV.

The chain is built from TRBV2 and TRBJ2-5; D unclear. The CDR3 has 13 amino acids. V lost 6 bases and J 4 bases, leaving 12 bases between the germline ends. The V gene's germline CDR1 is SNHLY and CDR2 FYNNEI. The CDR3 loop is CASSLSLRETQYF. The CDR3 DNA sequence: TGTGCCAGCAGCCTATCGTTAAGAGAGACCCAGTACTTC. Based on the CDR3 plus reference TRBV2 and TRBJ2-5, the full variable domain is EPEVTQTPSHQVTQMGQEVILRCVPISNHLYFYWYRQILGQKVEFLVSFYNNEISEKSEIFDDQFSVERPDGSNFTLKIRSTKLEDSAMYFCASSLSLRETQYFGPGTRLLVL.

The chain has TRBV5-1 and TRBJ2-5, with D possibly TRBD1 on 6 matching bases. This CDR3 spans 16 amino acids. With 0 bases removed from V and 4 bases from J, the gap between germline ends came to 16 bases. Germline CDR1 reads SGHRS; CDR2 reads YFSETQ. DNA of the CDR3: TGCGCCAGCAGCTTGGCCTCCACAGGGTGGGGAGAGACCCAGTACTTC. Protein product: CASSLASTGWGETQYF.